The TCR beta chain described here comes from a study of OX40 agonist ivuxolimab in advanced cancers. Whole-study context: Recorded diagnoses for dose-escalation patients were hepatocellular carcinoma, melanoma, renal cell or head and neck cancer. Whole-study results and caveats: With doses of 0.1 to 3.0 mg/kg, CD4+ and CD8+ blood T cells had undergone clonal expansion by week 6. Certain nonresponders likewise exhibited a low normalized T-cell clonal expansion.

Per the germline V gene, CDR1 is SGHNT and CDR2 is YENEEA. The CDR3 covers 13 residues. Trimming removed 1 base from V and 6 bases from J, with 10 bases in between. Details on this clone: Its target is unknown.

Generated by immunoSEQ multiplex PCR, the TCRdb table keeps only in-frame clones and is missing some. Of 30,000 to 40,000 clones in the sample, over 60% were seen once. Any history of autoimmune disease or systemic immunosuppression disqualified patients. Sample: CD4+ or CD8+ T cells sorted from blood, taken in a trial of the OX40 agonist ivuxolimab. This TCR came from an adult with an advanced solid tumor such as melanoma, head and neck, liver or kidney cancer. J is TRBJ2-7 and V is TRBV11-3, with TRBD1 as a possible D gene (5 bases). The CDR3 nucleotides are TGTGCCAGCAGCTTAGGACAGCTAAGCGAGCAGTACTTC. It yields the protein CASSLGQLSEQYF.